This T cell receptor (beta chain) was retrieved from a study of blood T cell repertoires in COVID-19. Looking at the study overall: The cDNA or gDNA used as material had been derived from T cells, B-cell-depleted T cells, or PBMCs.

Germline-derived CDR1 and CDR2 are SQVTM and ANQGSEA. The CDR3 is 12 residues long. V was clipped by 5 bases and J by 5 bases; unmatched bases: 3. Per the original methods: From reference gene primer amplification, estimates of nucleated cell counts were derived. TCRdb's table, derived via immunoSEQ multiplex PCR, lists solely in-frame clones and lacks some. D and trimming were read from the DNA, whereas the V and J calls and clone size are those reported in that table. The sample has 55,000 to 70,000 clones, around 87% seen once; the top ten hold about 6.3%. This TCR was sampled from a man in his 60s with acute or convalescent COVID-19. The sample comprised peripheral blood. The V gene is TRBV29-1, the J gene TRBJ2-1; TRBD1 matches at 7 bases. The CDR3, as DNA: TGCAGCGTTCGGGACAGCCACAATGAGCAGTTCTTC. This sequence encodes CSVRDSHNEQFF.